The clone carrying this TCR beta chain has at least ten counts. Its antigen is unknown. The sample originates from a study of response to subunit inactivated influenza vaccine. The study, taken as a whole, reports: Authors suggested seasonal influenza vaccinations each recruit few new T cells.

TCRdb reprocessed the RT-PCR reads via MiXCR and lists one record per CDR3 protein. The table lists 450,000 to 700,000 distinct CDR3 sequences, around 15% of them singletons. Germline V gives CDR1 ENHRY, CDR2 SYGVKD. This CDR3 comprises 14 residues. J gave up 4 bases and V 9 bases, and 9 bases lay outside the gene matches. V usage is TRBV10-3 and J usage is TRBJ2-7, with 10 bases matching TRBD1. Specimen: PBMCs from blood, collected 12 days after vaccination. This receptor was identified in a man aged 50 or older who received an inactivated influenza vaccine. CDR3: CAIRYDRGHYEQYF. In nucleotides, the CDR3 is TGTGCCATACGTTACGACAGGGGGCATTACGAGCAGTACTTC.